This T cell receptor beta chain was sequenced in a study of T cell responses to AZD1222 COVID-19 vaccine. Across the whole study: Second doses that came at about 4 or about 12 weeks were put together. Study-wide findings and caveats: Sampling that yielded the repertoires occurred only after the peak T cell response. Across the whole spike, CD4 TCRs peaked at regions 160-218 and 743-854. Nearly half of the spike-specific TCRs reportedly recognize variant regions that carry no mutations.

For this clone: Its antigen is not known.

The method was immunoSEQ multiplex PCR; TCRdb's version includes in-frame clones alone and lacks a portion of them. The repertoire has around 63,000 clones, approximately 83% of them found once; the top ten carry about 19%. This CDR3 has 11 amino acids. Trimming removed 4 bases from V and 7 bases from J, with 9 bases in between. Germline lookup yields CDR1 SGHTS and CDR2 YDEGEE. This sequence joins TRBV5-8 and TRBJ2-7; D gene ambiguous. The sequencing used peripheral blood, collected on day 0 of AZD1222 vaccination. The sequence was collected from an adult in good health. The CDR3 DNA is TGTGCCAGCAGCCTGCGTAGGGAGCAGTACTTC. Translated: CASSLRREQYF.